The 28 T cell receptor beta chains below come from one sample, sequenced in a study of T-cell memory formation after mild COVID-19. TCRdb reprocessed the 5' RACE reads via MiXCR and lists one record per CDR3 protein. The repertoire holds tens of thousands of distinct CDR3 sequences, with 10% to 15% as singletons. What was sequenced was PBMCs or a T cell subset sorted from them (not recorded which). Receptor source: an adult woman who had mild COVID-19 (a few samples of this study predate the infection). Cell type and time point are not known.

The chain recombines TRBV4-1 with TRBJ2-7, with 8 nucleotides matching TRBD1. The length of the CDR3 is 14 residues. In germline, CDR1 is MGHRA, CDR2 YSYEKL. The trim removed 3 bases at V and 3 bases at J, leaving 4 bases unmatched. As DNA, the CDR3 is TGCGCCAGCAGCCAGAAACAGGGGGACTACGAGCAGTACTTC. Amino acids: CASSQKQGDYEQYF.

CDR3 nucleotide sequence: TGTGCCAGCAGCTTAACGAGGCCGGGACTCTACAATGAGCAGTTCTTC. Its protein is CASSLTRPGLYNEQFF. The chain links TRBV7-3 to TRBJ2-1; weak D call: TRBD2 (6 bases). CDR1 is SGHTA and CDR2 is FQGTGA in the germline V gene. V was clipped by 0 bases and J by 3 bases, with 12 bases between them. This CDR3 comprises 16 residues.

This clonotype was observed a handful of times. J is TRBJ1-5 and V is TRBV4-1, with 10 nucleotides matching TRBD1. Trimming removed 4 bases from V and 6 bases from J; junction bases left unmatched: 6. Germline CDR1 MGHRA, CDR2 YSYEKL. The CDR3 is 15 amino acids. Written as DNA, the CDR3 is TGCGCCAGCAGCCCCACGGACAGGGGGACTCAGCCCCAGCATTTT. Amino acids: CASSPTDRGTQPQHF.

This sequence joins TRBV29-1 and TRBJ2-5; TRBD2 matches 8 bases. The V gene end was trimmed by 4 bases and the J gene end by 0 bases; junction bases not matched to a gene: 7. From germline, CDR1 is SQVTM and CDR2 ANQGSEA. The CDR3 has 15 amino acids. CDR3 protein: CSVGVQREYQETQYF. CDR3 sequence (DNA): TGCAGCGTTGGGGTCCAGCGGGAGTACCAAGAGACCCAGTACTTC.

The genes are TRBV4-3 and TRBJ2-1, with D unresolved. The CDR3 is 15 residues long. Trimming stripped 0 bases from V and 0 bases from J, with 6 bases between. Germline V gene sequence: CDR1 LGHNA, CDR2 YSLEER. The CDR3, as DNA: TGCGCCAGCAGCCAAGAAATATCCTCCTACAATGAGCAGTTCTTC. Its protein product is CASSQEISSYNEQFF.

DNA of the CDR3: TGTGCCAGCAGTTTAGGGGATGGCTCACCCCTCCACTTT. It translates to CASSLGDGSPLHF. The genes are TRBV27 and TRBJ1-6, with D unresolved. CDR3 length equals 13 residues. Germline assignment: CDR1 MNHEY and CDR2 SMNVEV (reference sequence). V was cut by 2 bases and J by 10 bases, with 9 bases left in between.

This clonotype has ten or more counts. This sequence joins TRBV12-3 or TRBV12-4 and TRBJ2-7; D is uncertain. V shed 1 base and J shed 2 bases, with 12 bases lying between them. This CDR3 has 15 amino acids. The CDR3 region is CASSLGLRVPYEQYF. The CDR3 bases are TGTGCCAGCAGTTTAGGTCTCCGGGTTCCCTACGAGCAGTACTTC.

In this sample, this clonotype turned up a few times. The chain combines TRBV15 with TRBJ2-7; 11 positions agree with TRBD2. Trimming took 4 bases from V and 1 from J; bases not matched to a gene: 6. Per the germline V gene, CDR1 is LNHNV and CDR2 is YYDKDF (reference sequence). The CDR3 runs 16 residues. The CDR3 nucleotides read TGTGCCACCAGCATAGGTAGCGGGAGGGTTTCCTACGAGCAGTACTTC. This encodes CATSIGSGRVSYEQYF.

This clonotype was counted a few times. The chain has TRBV7-9 and TRBJ1-2, with 8 bases that match TRBD1. Germline loops: CDR1 SEHNR, CDR2 FQNEAQ (reference sequence). This CDR3 spans 16 amino acids. J lost 3 bases, V lost 4 bases, and 10 bases had no gene match. CDR3 sequence (DNA): TGTGCCAGCAGCTCCTACGGCTACAGGGGGGACTATGGCTACACCTTC. It translates to CASSSYGYRGDYGYTF.

The rearrangement uses TRBV12-3 or TRBV12-4 and TRBJ2-6; D unresolved. CDR3 size: 14 residues. Between the trimmed V and J ends, which lost 1 base and 0 bases, there was a span of 1 base. The CDR3 loop reads CASSLDSGANVLTF. The DNA for the CDR3 is TGTGCCAGCAGTTTAGACTCTGGGGCCAACGTCCTGACTTTC.

V gene TRBV7-9 combines with J gene TRBJ2-3, with D unclear. Per the germline V gene, CDR1 is SEHNR and CDR2 is FQNEAQ (reference sequence). Trimming pared 1 base from V and 3 bases from J, leaving 14 bases between. The CDR3 covers 16 residues. CDR3 residues: CASSLDPTLPTDTQYF. DNA for the CDR3: TGTGCCAGCAGCTTAGATCCCACTCTACCAACAGATACGCAGTATTTT.

The sample holds a few counts of this clonotype. A read error may account for a junction end that differs from germline. The chain recombines TRBV7-3 with TRBJ1-1; 8 bases agree with TRBD1. Germline CDR1 is SGHTA and CDR2 is FQGTGA. The CDR3 contains 17 residues. CDR3 loop: CASSSRWTGFIWAEAFF. Here the CDR3 DNA reads TGTGCTAGCAGCAGCCGCTGGACAGGGTTCATTTGGGCTGAAGCTTTCTTT.

This clonotype was seen a few times. V is TRBV11-2 and J is TRBJ2-7; TRBD2 matches 8 bases. This CDR3 spans 13 amino acids. CDR1 and CDR2 from the germline V gene are SGHAT and FQNNGV. With 3 bases clipped from V and 6 bases from J, the junction kept 4 bases outside the gene matches. Here the CDR3 reads CASSLMLAGEQYF. CDR3 nucleotide sequence: TGTGCCAGCAGCTTGATGCTAGCGGGCGAGCAGTACTTC.

The chain joins TRBV7-9 to TRBJ1-1; D gene uncertain. Germline V gives CDR1 SEHNR, CDR2 FQNEAQ (reference sequence). V lost 4 bases to trimming and J lost 5 bases, with 11 bases between them. CDR3 length: 13 amino acids. CDR3 coding DNA: TGTGCCAGCAGCTCCTCCGGAGGTACTGAAGCTTTCTTT. It yields the protein CASSSSGGTEAFF.

This clonotype showed up just a few times. V is TRBV7-8 and J is TRBJ2-3, with D perhaps matching TRBD1 (6 bases). The germline V gene encodes CDR1 SGHVS and CDR2 FQNEAQ. The CDR3 is made up of 15 amino acids. Trimming pared 1 base from V and 5 bases from J, leaving 13 bases between. CDR3: CASSLETTTGDTQYF. The CDR3 region has the DNA TGTGCCAGCAGCTTAGAAACTACGACAGGAGATACGCAGTATTTT.

The chain employs TRBV14 and TRBJ2-7, with D possibly being TRBD1 or TRBD2 (6 bases each). This CDR3 spans 13 amino acids. Germline values: CDR1 SGHDN, CDR2 FVKESK. The V gene lost 5 bases and the J gene lost 5 bases, with 13 bases spanning the gap. The DNA of the CDR3 is TGTGCCAGCAGCAGAGGGGGGCTGAACGAGCAGTACTTC. As protein: CASSRGGLNEQYF.

The table lists this clonotype with a few counts. The chain has TRBV5-4 and TRBJ2-2; possible D gene TRBD1, 5 bases. From germline, CDR1 is SGHNT and CDR2 YYREEE (reference sequence). Trimming shortened V by 1 base and J by 4 bases, and 17 bases separated the two germline ends. The CDR3 totals 17 residues. The CDR3 nucleotides read TGTGCCAGCAGCTTGAGTCTTGGGGCGCGTCGCACCGGGGAGCTGTTTTTT. It encodes CASSLSLGARRTGELFF. Together with reference TRBV5-4 and TRBJ2-2, the CDR3 gives the full variable domain: ETGVTQSPTHLIKTRGQQVTLRCSSQSGHNTVSWYQQALGQGPQFIFQYYREEENGRGNFPPRFSGLQFPNYSSELNVNALELDDSALYLCASSLSLGARRTGELFFGEGSRLTVL.

This clonotype showed up just a few times. CDR3 sequence: CASSEFAGGEQFF. The CDR3 region has the DNA TGTGCCAGCAGTGAATTCGCAGGTGGTGAGCAGTTCTTC. The chain recombines TRBV6-1 with TRBJ2-1, with D unresolved. CDR1 and CDR2 (germline): MNHNS, SASEGT. The length of the CDR3 is 13 residues. The V and J ends lost 2 bases and 9 bases respectively, with 11 bases between them.

This chain links TRBV20-1 with TRBJ2-1; D is undetermined. CDR3 length: 12 residues. Trimming cost V 0 bases and J 6 bases, with 6 bases left between them. Germline V gene lookup returns CDR1 DFQATT and CDR2 SNEGSKA (reference sequence). The chain's CDR3 is CSARDSGNEQFF. DNA for the CDR3: TGCAGTGCTAGAGATTCGGGCAATGAGCAGTTCTTC.

This clonotype was counted between two and nine times. This chain links TRBV4-1 with TRBJ2-6; D uncertain. Germline V gene data show CDR1 as MGHRA and CDR2 as YSYEKL. With 2 bases removed from V and 4 bases from J, the gap between germline ends came to 6 bases. The CDR3 extends over 14 amino acids. The CDR3 nucleotides read TGCGCCAGCAGCCAATTGGCCGGGGCCAACGTCCTGACTTTC. It is translated as CASSQLAGANVLTF.

The CDR3 DNA is TGTGCCAGCAGTGAATATCGGGCCTACTCCTACGAGCAGTACTTC. Translating it yields CASSEYRAYSYEQYF. The chain is built from TRBV25-1 and TRBJ2-7, with D unclear. CDR3 size: 15 residues. Trimming took 0 bases from V and 0 from J, leaving 9 bases between them. The germline CDR1 and CDR2 sequences are MGHDK and SYGVNS.

This clonotype came up many times. The genes are TRBV4-1 and TRBJ2-7; a possible D gene is TRBD1 (6 bases). Germline CDR1 reads MGHRA; CDR2 reads YSYEKL. V was clipped by 3 bases and J by 3 bases, with 6 bases between them. This CDR3 has 12 amino acids. The CDR3 coding sequence is TGCGCCAGCAGCCAGGACAGCTACGAGCAGTACTTC. As protein: CASSQDSYEQYF.

This clonotype came up a few times. The chain carries TRBV3-1 and TRBJ2-7, with 7 bases fitting TRBD1. V lost 1 base to trimming and J lost 1 base; unmatched junction nucleotides: 4. The germline V gene encodes CDR1 LGHDT and CDR2 YNNKEL (reference sequence). This CDR3 has 15 residues. The CDR3 sequence is CASSQAGQESYEQYF. DNA of the CDR3: TGTGCCAGCAGCCAAGCTGGACAGGAGTCCTACGAGCAGTACTTC.

This clonotype was counted at least ten times. The V gene is TRBV12-3 or TRBV12-4, the J gene TRBJ2-5, with TRBD1 matching 8 bases. The J segment lost 4 bases and the V segment lost 5 bases, leaving 3 bases of the junction unmatched. The CDR3 totals 13 residues. The DNA for the CDR3 is TGTGCCAGCAGTCAGGACAGGGTAGAGACCCAGTACTTC. As protein: CASSQDRVETQYF.

This clonotype was recorded a few times. In nucleotides, the CDR3 is TGCAGTGCTAGAGGGAGCGATTCTAATGCCGGGGAGCTGTTTTTT. It translates to CSARGSDSNAGELFF. The V gene is TRBV20-1, the J gene TRBJ2-2; unclear D gene. Germline V lookup: CDR1 DFQATT, CDR2 SNEGSKA (reference sequence). Trimming cost V 1 base and J 6 bases, with 15 bases left between them. CDR3 length: 15 amino acids.

The table lists this clonotype with a few counts. CDR3 nucleotides: TGCGCCAGCAGCCGGGGCGGGACAGGGGAAAAACTGTTTTTT. Amino acids: CASSRGGTGEKLFF. The chain joins TRBV4-1 to TRBJ1-4, with TRBD1 identical over 9 bases. With 4 bases clipped from V and 8 bases from J, the junction kept 5 bases outside the gene matches. This CDR3 has 14 amino acids. The germline V gene has CDR1 MGHRA and CDR2 YSYEKL.

There are a few counts of this clonotype. J is TRBJ2-7 and V is TRBV7-6, with 9 nucleotides matching TRBD1. V was clipped by 9 bases and J by 3 bases; unmatched bases: 9. CDR3 length: 14 amino acids. Germline CDR1 and CDR2: SGHVS and FNYEAQ. The CDR3 bases are TGTGCCAGGTCGCGGGGACAGGGCAACTACGAGCAGTACTTC. Translation: CARSRGQGNYEQYF.

This clonotype was picked up many times. V and J are TRBV5-1 and TRBJ2-4; 9 bases line up with TRBD1. Germline loops: CDR1 SGHRS, CDR2 YFSETQ. This CDR3 region has 16 residues. V was pared by 4 bases and J by 3 bases, with 8 bases of the junction left unmatched. Here the CDR3 reads CASSLGDREDKNIQYF. The CDR3, as DNA: TGCGCCAGCAGCCTGGGGGACAGGGAGGACAAAAACATTCAGTACTTC.